These T cell receptor beta chains were read from a single sample in a study of graft-versus-host responses after intestinal transplantation. The assay was immunoSEQ multiplex PCR, and TCRdb's table has in-frame clones only and misses some. The sample has about 15,000 clones, about 61% seen once. The material was ileum tissue, obtained 524 days after transplant. The receptors come from a human patient who received an intestinal transplant, so some T cells may come from the graft donor. The conserved cysteine and the conserved F or W are not part of the CDR3 here. Fields, in order: V gene, J gene, CDR3 protein.

V gene: TRBV2; J gene: TRBJ1-5; CDR3 protein: ASSQYRVEVNQPQH
V gene: TRBV6-4; J gene: TRBJ2-3; CDR3 protein: ASSDRGYSTDTQY
V gene: TRBV11-2; J gene: TRBJ2-7; CDR3 protein: ASSLLQGSSYEQY
V gene: TRBV7-6; J gene: TRBJ2-7; CDR3 protein: ASSLDGGADEQY
V gene: TRBV6-5; J gene: TRBJ1-2; CDR3 protein: ASSYNRGDYGYT
V gene: TRBV4-3; J gene: TRBJ2-4; CDR3 protein: ASSQDPAGGPNIQY
V gene: TRBV5-1; J gene: TRBJ1-2; CDR3 protein: ASSLFGGFYPRGYT
V gene: TRBV6-6; J gene: TRBJ2-7; CDR3 protein: ASSYSARGQEQY
V gene: TRBV15; J gene: TRBJ2-5; CDR3 protein: ATSRPGGAAGTQY
V gene: TRBV10-3; J gene: TRBJ2-7; CDR3 protein: AISRAGSKEQY
V gene: TRBV19; J gene: TRBJ1-1; CDR3 protein: ASSPRQGKGTEAF
V gene: TRBV4-1; J gene: TRBJ2-1; CDR3 protein: ASSRDRGNEQF